One and the same sample provided the 5 T cell receptor beta chains below, sequenced in a study of T-cell reconstitution after alpha-beta-depleted transplantation in children. For TCRbeta, the library was prepared with unique molecular identifiers. One entry per CDR3 protein, called by TCRdb with MiXCR from the PCR reads. This table has about 980,000 distinct CDR3 sequences, 25% to 30% appearing once. Sequencing used PBMCs, mostly from graft donor cells, obtained 360 days after TCRalphabeta/CD19-depleted stem cell transplant. These receptors were obtained from a boy in the first two years of life who had a stem cell transplant for SCID, so the T cells may come from the graft donor.

This clonotype turned up a few times. The V gene is TRBV20-1, the J gene TRBJ1-5; D is perhaps TRBD1 (5 bases). Trimming cost V 4 bases and J 4 bases, with 17 bases left between them. Germline V gene lookup returns CDR1 DFQATT and CDR2 SNEGSKA (reference sequence). The CDR3 consists of 15 residues. The chain's CDR3 is CSATSPAEGNQPQHF. CDR3 sequence (DNA): TGCAGTGCTACCTCACCCGCGGAGGGGAATCAGCCCCAGCATTTT.

The chain employs TRBV27 and TRBJ2-7, with TRBD2 as a possible D gene (6 bases). Per germline, CDR1 MNHEY and CDR2 SMNVEV (reference sequence). This CDR3 region has 13 residues. Trimming took off 6 bases at V and 3 bases at J, with 12 bases between the two ends. CDR3 region: CASRKGGFYEQYF. The CDR3 nucleotides are TGTGCCAGCAGAAAGGGAGGCTTCTACGAGCAGTACTTC.

This rearrangement joins TRBV20-1 to TRBJ1-3, with D perhaps TRBD1 (5 bases). The germline V gene encodes CDR1 DFQATT and CDR2 SNEGSKA (reference sequence). The CDR3 is made up of 13 amino acids. V lost 5 bases and J lost 7, with 15 bases in between. CDR3 sequence reads: CSAEVRDRNTIYF. CDR3 nucleotide sequence: TGCAGTGCTGAGGTCAGGGATAGGAACACCATATATTTT.

The table lists this clonotype with a few counts. The chain carries TRBV2 and TRBJ2-7; weak D call: TRBD2 (5 bases). CDR1 SNHLY and CDR2 FYNNEI come from the germline V gene. This CDR3 has 12 residues. V dropped 3 bases and J dropped 4 bases, with 7 bases sitting between them. The CDR3 coding sequence is TGTGCCAGCAGTGAGTTAGCGTACGAGCAGTACTTC. Translation gives CASSELAYEQYF.

There are a few counts of this clonotype. The rearrangement joins TRBV10-3 to TRBJ1-5, with D tentatively TRBD1 (6 bases). Trimming shortened V by 0 bases and J by 7 bases, and 7 bases separated the two germline ends. Germline V gene sequence: CDR1 ENHRY, CDR2 SYGVKD. The CDR3 spans 13 residues. The CDR3 sequence is CAISESQGQPQHF. In nucleotides, the CDR3 is TGTGCCATCAGTGAGTCTCAGGGGCAGCCCCAGCATTTT.